The text below deals with one T cell receptor (beta chain). The antigen is undetermined. Genomic DNA (from each subset) was split evenly across several immunoSEQ plates. On sorted subsets, replicate PCRs used 200 ng DNA, or around 30,000 T cell genomes. Data came from immunoSEQ multiplex PCR; TCRdb stores just in-frame clones and leaves some out. The data show 1.6 million or so clones, around 97% seen once. The record originates from a study of shared clonotypes between healthy human individuals. Study outcomes and limitations: Lower generation probabilities were found for non-shared clonotypes than for those shared by all four donors.

The V end was cut by 3 bases, the J end by 1 base, with 7 bases between. This CDR3 spans 14 amino acids. CDR1 SGHAT and CDR2 FQNNGV come from the germline V gene. The source of this sequence is a man under 40 in good health. V is TRBV11-2 and J is TRBJ1-5; D gene unclear. Source material: naive CD4+ T cells sorted from blood. Subset indicated: CD45RA+ positively selected. The CDR3 sequence is CASSLRPSNQPQHF. CDR3 nucleotide sequence: TGTGCCAGCAGCTTGCGGCCAAGCAATCAGCCCCAGCATTTT.